This note documents a single T cell receptor beta chain sequence. Antigen specificity is unknown. The data stem from a study of T-cell memory formation after mild COVID-19. 5'RACE primed from the constant segment yielded TCR alpha and TCR beta cDNA libraries bearing sample barcodes and UMIs. TCRdb re-called the 5' RACE reads through MiXCR, storing one row per CDR3 protein. The table has 200,000 or so distinct CDR3 sequences, roughly 17% seen once. The J segment lost 3 bases and the V segment lost 2 bases, leaving 12 bases of the junction unmatched. CDR3 length: 18 residues. Per germline, CDR1 LGHNA and CDR2 YNFKEQ. Overall study results and limits: Clones that contracted clustered mainly in CM and EM if CD4+ and in EMRA if CD8+. While clones contracting from day 15 to 85 were balanced between CD4 and CD8, later expanders leaned CD4+. The authors left the SARS-CoV-2 specificity of second-wave clones peaking on day 37 unconfirmed.

The receptor was derived from an adult woman who had mild COVID-19 (a few samples of this study predate the infection). Cell type and time point are not known. The sequenced sample consisted of PBMCs or a T cell subset sorted from them (not recorded which). The J gene is TRBJ2-3, the V gene TRBV4-2; 9 bases are shared with TRBD2. CDR3 nucleotide sequence: TGTGCCAGCAGCCAAAAGGTGCCTAGCGGGGCCCTTACAGATACGCAGTATTTT. It translates to CASSQKVPSGALTDTQYF.